This T cell receptor (beta chain) was profiled in a study of chemoradiotherapy in HPV16-positive cancers. Germline loops: CDR1 SGHVS, CDR2 FQNEAQ. CDR3 size: 13 residues. Deletions cut 1 base from V and 4 bases from J, with 5 bases between. Study observations and caveats: Non-HPV-specific T cells did not expand in tumors during treatment, whereas candidate HPV-specific clones and E7-related motifs did.

As concerns this clone: As yet, its antigen is unknown.

Here immunoSEQ multiplex PCR was the method, and the copy in TCRdb shows in-frame clones only, minus some. The sample contains tens of thousands of clones, around 90% of which appear only once. This material consisted of blood, taken from a patient who underwent chemoradiotherapy. The chain is built from TRBV7-8 and TRBJ2-1, with D uncertain. This TCR was sampled from a human donor with HPV-associated anogenital cancer. CDR3 bases: TGTGCCAGCAGCTTAGTAGTTTACAATGAGCAGTTCTTC. It is translated as CASSLVVYNEQFF.